This T cell receptor (beta chain) was identified in a study of identical twins. The CDR3 spans 15 residues. V shed 3 bases, J shed 4 bases, and the junction held 6 bases outside the gene matches. Germline values: CDR1 MNHNS, CDR2 SASEGT. A single record per CDR3 protein comes from TCRdb applying MiXCR to the 5' RACE reads. The repertoire has around 1.7 million distinct CDR3 sequences, less than 35% of them found once; the top ten carry over 0.25%. The chain recombines TRBV6-1 with TRBJ1-2; TRBD1 matches 9 bases. This clonotype was sampled from a newborn girl in good health. Material for sequencing was cord blood. The CDR3 DNA is TGTGCCAGCAGTGATGGGGACAGGGCTAGCTATGGCTACACCTTC. Its protein product is CASSDGDRASYGYTF.